The clone carrying this TCR beta chain was seen a few times. The data belong to a study of tumour-infiltrating T cells in Burkitt lymphoma. Study context: This cohort included all epidemiological subtypes of Burkitt lymphoma.

The CDR3 is 14 amino acids. V lost 4 bases and J lost 5, with 15 bases in between. Germline V CDR1 and CDR2: SQVTM, ANQGSEA. TCRdb's table, derived via immunoSEQ multiplex PCR, lists solely in-frame clones and lacks some. This table has 43,000 or so clones, around 30% appearing once. This chain connects TRBV29-1 to TRBJ2-1; D remains ambiguous. The clonotype originates from a human donor with Burkitt lymphoma. Sequenced material: tumor tissue. CDR3 sequence reads: CSVGQRVTDNEQFF. The CDR3 nucleotides are TGCAGCGTTGGTCAAAGGGTGACGGACAATGAGCAGTTCTTC.